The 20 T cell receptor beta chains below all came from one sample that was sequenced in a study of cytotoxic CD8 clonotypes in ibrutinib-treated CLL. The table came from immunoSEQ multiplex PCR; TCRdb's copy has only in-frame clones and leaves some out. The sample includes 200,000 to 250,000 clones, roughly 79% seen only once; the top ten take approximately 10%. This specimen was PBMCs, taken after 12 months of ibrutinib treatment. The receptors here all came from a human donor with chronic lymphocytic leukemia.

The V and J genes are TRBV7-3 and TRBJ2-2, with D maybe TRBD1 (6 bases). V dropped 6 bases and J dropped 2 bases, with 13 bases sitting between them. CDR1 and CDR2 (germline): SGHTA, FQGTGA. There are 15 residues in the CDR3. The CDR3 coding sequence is TGTGCCAGCAGTCCCGGACAGCACAACACCGGGGAGCTGTTTTTT. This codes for CASSPGQHNTGELFF.

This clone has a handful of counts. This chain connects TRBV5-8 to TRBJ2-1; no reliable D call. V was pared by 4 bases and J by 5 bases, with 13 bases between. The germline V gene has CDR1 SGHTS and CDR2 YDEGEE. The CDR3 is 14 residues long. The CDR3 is CASSPPSPNNEQFF. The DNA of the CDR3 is TGTGCCAGCAGCCCCCCATCCCCGAACAATGAGCAGTTCTTC.

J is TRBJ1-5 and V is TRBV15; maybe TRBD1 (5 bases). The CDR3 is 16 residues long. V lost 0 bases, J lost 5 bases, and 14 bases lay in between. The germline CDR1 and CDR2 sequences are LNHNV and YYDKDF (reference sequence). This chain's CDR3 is CATSRDRVGVDQPQHF. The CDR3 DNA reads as TGTGCCACCAGCAGAGATCGCGTGGGGGTGGATCAGCCCCAGCATTTT.

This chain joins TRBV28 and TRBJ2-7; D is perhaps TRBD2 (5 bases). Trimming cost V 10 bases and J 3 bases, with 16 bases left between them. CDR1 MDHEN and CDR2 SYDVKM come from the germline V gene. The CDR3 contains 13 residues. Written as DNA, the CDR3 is TGTGCCACCCATCCCGGGAACCTCTACGAGCAGTACTTC. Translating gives CATHPGNLYEQYF.

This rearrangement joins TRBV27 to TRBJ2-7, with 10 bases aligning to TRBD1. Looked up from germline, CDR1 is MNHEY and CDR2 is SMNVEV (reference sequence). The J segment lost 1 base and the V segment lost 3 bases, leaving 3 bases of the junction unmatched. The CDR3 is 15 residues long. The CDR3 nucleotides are TGTGCCAGCAGTTTCCGACAGGGGGCATCCTACGAGCAGTACTTC. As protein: CASSFRQGASYEQYF.

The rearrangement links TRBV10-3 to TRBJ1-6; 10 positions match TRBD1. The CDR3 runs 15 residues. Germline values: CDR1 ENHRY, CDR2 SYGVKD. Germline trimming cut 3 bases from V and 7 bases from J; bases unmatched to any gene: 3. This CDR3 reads CAISEMGQGNSPLHF. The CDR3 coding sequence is TGTGCCATCAGTGAAATGGGACAGGGGAATTCACCCCTCCACTTT.

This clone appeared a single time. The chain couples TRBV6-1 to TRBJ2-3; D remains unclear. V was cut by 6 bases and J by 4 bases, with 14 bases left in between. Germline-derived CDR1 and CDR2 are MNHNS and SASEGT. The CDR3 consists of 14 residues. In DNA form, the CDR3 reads TGTGCCAGCAGGACGGTTCTCGGTTCAGATACGCAGTATTTT. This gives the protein CASRTVLGSDTQYF.

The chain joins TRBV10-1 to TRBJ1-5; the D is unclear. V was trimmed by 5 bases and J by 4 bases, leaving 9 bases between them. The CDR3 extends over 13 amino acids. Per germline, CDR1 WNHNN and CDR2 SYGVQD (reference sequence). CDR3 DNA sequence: TGCGCCAGCAGTCGAGGTGTTAATCAGCCCCAGCATTTT. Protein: CASSRGVNQPQHF.

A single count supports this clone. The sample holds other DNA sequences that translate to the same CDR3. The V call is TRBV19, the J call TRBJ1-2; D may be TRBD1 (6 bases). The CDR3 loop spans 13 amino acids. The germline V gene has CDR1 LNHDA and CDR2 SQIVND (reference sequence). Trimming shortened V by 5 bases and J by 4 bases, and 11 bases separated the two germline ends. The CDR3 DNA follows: TGTGCCAGTAGTTCGCTGGACAGCTATGGCTACACCTTC. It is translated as CASSSLDSYGYTF.

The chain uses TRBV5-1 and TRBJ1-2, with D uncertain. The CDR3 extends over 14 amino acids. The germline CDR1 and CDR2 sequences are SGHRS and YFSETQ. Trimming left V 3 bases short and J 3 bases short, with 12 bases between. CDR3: CASSSQPEHYGYTF. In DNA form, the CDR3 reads TGCGCCAGCAGCTCCCAGCCGGAACACTATGGCTACACCTTC.

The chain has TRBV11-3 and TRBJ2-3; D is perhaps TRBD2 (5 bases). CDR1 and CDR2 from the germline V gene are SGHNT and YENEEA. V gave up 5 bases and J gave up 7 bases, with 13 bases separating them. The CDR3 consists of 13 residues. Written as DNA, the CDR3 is TGTGCCAGCAGCAGTATGTGGGAGTATACGCAGTATTTT. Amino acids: CASSSMWEYTQYF.

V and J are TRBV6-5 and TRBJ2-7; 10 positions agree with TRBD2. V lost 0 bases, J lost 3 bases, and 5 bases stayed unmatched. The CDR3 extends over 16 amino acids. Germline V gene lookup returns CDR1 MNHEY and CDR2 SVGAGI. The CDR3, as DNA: TGTGCCAGCAGTTACTCAGCTAGCGGGGGAGGCTACGAGCAGTACTTC. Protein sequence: CASSYSASGGGYEQYF.

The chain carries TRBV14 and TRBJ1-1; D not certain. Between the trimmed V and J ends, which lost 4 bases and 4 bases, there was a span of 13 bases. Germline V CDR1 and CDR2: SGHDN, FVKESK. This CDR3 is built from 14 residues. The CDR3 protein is CASSPSRSGTEAFF. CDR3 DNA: TGTGCCAGCAGCCCGTCCAGGAGCGGCACTGAAGCTTTCTTT. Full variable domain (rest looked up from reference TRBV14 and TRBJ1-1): EAGVTQFPSHSVIEKGQTVTLRCDPISGHDNLYWYRRVMGKEIKFLLHFVKESKQDESGMPNNRFLAERTGGTYSTLKVQPAELEDSGVYFCASSPSRSGTEAFFGQGTRLTVV.

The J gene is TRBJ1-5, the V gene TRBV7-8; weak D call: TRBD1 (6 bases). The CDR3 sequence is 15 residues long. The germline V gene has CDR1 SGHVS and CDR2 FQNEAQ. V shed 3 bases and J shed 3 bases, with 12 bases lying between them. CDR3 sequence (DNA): TGTGCCAGCAGCTTGGGCGGACAGAACAATCAGCCCCAGCATTTT. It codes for CASSLGGQNNQPQHF.

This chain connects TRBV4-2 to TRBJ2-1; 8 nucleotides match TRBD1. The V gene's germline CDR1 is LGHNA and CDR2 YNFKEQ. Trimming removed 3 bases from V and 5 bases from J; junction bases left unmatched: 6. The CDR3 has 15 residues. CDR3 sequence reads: CASSHDPGGNNEQFF. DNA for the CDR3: TGTGCCAGCAGCCACGATCCAGGGGGCAACAATGAGCAGTTCTTC.

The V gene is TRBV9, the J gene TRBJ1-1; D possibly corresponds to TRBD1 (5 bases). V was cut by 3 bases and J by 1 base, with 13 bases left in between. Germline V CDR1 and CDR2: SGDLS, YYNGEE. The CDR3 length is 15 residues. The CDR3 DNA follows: TGTGCCAGCAGCGAAACAGGAGGGTCGAACACTGAAGCTTTCTTT. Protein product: CASSETGGSNTEAFF.

CDR3 DNA sequence: TGTGCCAGCAGTGTGCGCAGGGCCGGCACAGATACGCAGTATTTT. Its translation: CASSVRRAGTDTQYF. This chain connects TRBV6-1 to TRBJ2-3, with D possibly TRBD1 on 5 matching bases. Germline V lookup: CDR1 MNHNS, CDR2 SASEGT. CDR3 length: 15 amino acids. Trimming left V 4 bases short and J 1 base short, with 12 bases between.

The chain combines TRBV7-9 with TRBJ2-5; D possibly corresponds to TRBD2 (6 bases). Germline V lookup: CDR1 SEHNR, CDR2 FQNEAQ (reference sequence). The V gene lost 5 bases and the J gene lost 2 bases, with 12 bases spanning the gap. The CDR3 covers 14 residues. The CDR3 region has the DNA TGTGCCAGCAGCCACTCGGCGGGGCAAGAGACCCAGTACTTC. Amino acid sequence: CASSHSAGQETQYF.

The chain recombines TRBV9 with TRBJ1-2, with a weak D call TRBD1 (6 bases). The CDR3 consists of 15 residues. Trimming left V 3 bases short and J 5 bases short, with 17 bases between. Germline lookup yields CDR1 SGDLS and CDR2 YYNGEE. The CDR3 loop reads CASSAHRVQSYGYTF. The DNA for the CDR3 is TGTGCCAGCAGCGCCCACAGGGTCCAGTCTTATGGCTACACCTTC. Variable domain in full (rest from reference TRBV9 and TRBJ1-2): DSGVTQTPKHLITATGQRVTLRCSPRSGDLSVYWYQQSLDQGLQFLIQYYNGEERAKGNILERFSAQQFPDLHSELNLSSLELGDSALYFCASSAHRVQSYGYTFGSGTRLTVV.

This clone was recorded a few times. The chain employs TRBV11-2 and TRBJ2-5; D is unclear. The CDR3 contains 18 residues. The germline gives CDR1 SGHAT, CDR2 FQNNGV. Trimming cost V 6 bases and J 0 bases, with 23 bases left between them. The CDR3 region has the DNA TGTGCCAGCAGGCTCAACAGTGACCTTAGGCAGCACCAAGAGACCCAGTACTTC. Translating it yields CASRLNSDLRQHQETQYF.